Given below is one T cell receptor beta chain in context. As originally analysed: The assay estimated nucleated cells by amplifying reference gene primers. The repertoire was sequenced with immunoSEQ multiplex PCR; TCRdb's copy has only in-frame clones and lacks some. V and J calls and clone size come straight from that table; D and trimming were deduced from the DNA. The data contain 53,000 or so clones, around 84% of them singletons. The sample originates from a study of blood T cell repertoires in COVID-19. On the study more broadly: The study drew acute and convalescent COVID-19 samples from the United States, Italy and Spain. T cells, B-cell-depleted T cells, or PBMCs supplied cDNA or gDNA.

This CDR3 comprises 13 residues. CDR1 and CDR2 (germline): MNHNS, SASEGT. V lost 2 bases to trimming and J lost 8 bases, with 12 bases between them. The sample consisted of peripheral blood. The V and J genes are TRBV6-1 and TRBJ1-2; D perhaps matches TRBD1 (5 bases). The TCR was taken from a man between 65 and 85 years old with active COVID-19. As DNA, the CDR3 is TGTGCCAGCAGTGAAAGGGGAGGGCTGGGCTACACCTTC. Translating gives CASSERGGLGYTF.